This T cell receptor beta chain was recovered during a study of T cell responses to AZD1222 COVID-19 vaccine. This clone was recorded at least ten times. Its antigen is not known. Germline V gene sequence: CDR1 SGDLS, CDR2 YYNGEE. The CDR3 runs 16 residues. V shed 3 bases and J 6 bases; nucleotides not matched to a gene: 14. Study conclusions and caveats: Spike was spanned by vaccine-associated CD4 TCRs, which were dominant at 160-218 and 743-854. White British people made up most donors, females outnumbered males, and clonal diversity was possibly underestimated.

Profiling relied on immunoSEQ multiplex PCR, and the TCRdb table lists in-frame clones only, not all of them. The table includes about 150,000 clones, about nine tenths detected once. The sequences come from peripheral blood, collected on day 0 of AZD1222 vaccination. The V gene is TRBV9, the J gene TRBJ2-5; 7 nucleotides agree with TRBD2. The source of this sequence is an adult in good health. In DNA form, the CDR3 reads TGTGCCAGCAGCGCAGCCGGAGGGGACTACAGGCAGACCCAGTACTTC. The encoded protein is CASSAAGGDYRQTQYF.